This is a list of T cell receptor beta chains from one sample in a study of blood T cells in healthy people across ages. TCRdb re-analysed the 5' RACE reads in MiXCR, keeping a single row per CDR3 protein. This repertoire shows about 1,800,000 distinct CDR3 sequences, about 30% found once; its top ten account for 7.7%. Material for sequencing was blood. The origin of the receptors is a woman aged 25-40 years in good health. Each CDR3 is given with its conserved first and last residue. Clone size is stated in some rows and not others, as once, few, many or a class when expanded.

v_call clone_size cdr3_aa
TRBV12-3/TRBV12-4 . CAGSSQLNTGELFF
TRBV28 few CASSGGTGVEQYF
TRBV15 few CATSREGQGDGYTF
TRBV6-2/TRBV6-3 . CTSSYGRDEQFF
TRBV20-1 . CSARGQTETQFF
TRBV20-1 few CSARRETEAFF
TRBV29-1 . CSVVGTGAPKLFF
TRBV15 many CATSRDGTRDNEQFF
TRBV9 many CASSVGQGPSYEQYF
TRBV24-1 many CATSDPSTGRYEQYF
TRBV3-1 few CASSPRLNEQFF
TRBV7-2 . CASSISSGRAVFTGELFF
TRBV11-2 few CASSSFDGGLRGEQYF
TRBV10-3 . CAISEPGQVTYEQYF
TRBV10-2 many CASSEWGGQETQYF
TRBV6-1 few CASKGLSSYNEQFF
TRBV3-1 few CASSQGLGTAEHEQYF
TRBV15 . CATSGRRGREKLFF
TRBV5-5 many CASSFRQGGYSPLHF
TRBV29-1 many CSVQREPTDTQYF
TRBV7-2 few CASSVSGEDIQYF
TRBV5-6 few CASSLRGANQPQHF
TRBV7-6 . CASSLAQGWNTEAFF
TRBV5-5 few CASSLVGSQAFF
TRBV6-6 . CASSDRTAMNTEAFF
TRBV5-1 few CASSPTSTGGGETQYF
TRBV3-1 . CVSSHRGRKDTQYF
TRBV13 . CASSVPGVLYGYTF
TRBV20-1 . CSARRGSPNTEAFF
TRBV20-1 . CRARDVEGAYEQYF
TRBV29-1 many CSVVSGGNEQFF
TRBV7-3 many CASSLTSGEGIQYF
TRBV6-5 . CASSYGVSGRGAGELFF
TRBV12-3/TRBV12-4 few CASTPTGGFEKLFF
TRBV12-3/TRBV12-4 many CASSLVGGLHNEQFF
TRBV7-9 few CASSSQIAGNEQFF
TRBV11-2 few CASRGKIGTTDSYNEQFF
TRBV7-3 . CASSPGLALRTQYF
TRBV29-1 many CSVEGSRGTDTQYF
TRBV20-1 many CSGDWPDSYEQYF
TRBV10-2 . CASSESAPYYNEQFF
TRBV24-1 few CATSRGPYNEQFF
TRBV7-2 . CASSPPSKRDEQYF
TRBV27 . CASSPEAGGPVDEQYF
TRBV7-9 . CASSLGDWAYEQYF
TRBV20-1 . CSAKPPSGAPGANVLTF
TRBV12-3/TRBV12-4 few CASLQRSTGELFF
TRBV12-3/TRBV12-4 few CASNPLWTQYF
TRBV29-1 few CSALGGAGVLDTQYF
TRBV20-1 many CSARDPQGANEKLFF
TRBV7-2 . CASSPGMGWDEQYF
TRBV7-2 many CASSLAGTSAGEQYF
TRBV10-3 many CAISDGLSGGTQYF
TRBV5-8 few CASRQQGSYQPQHF
TRBV5-4 few CASSFKVGSGNEQFF
TRBV20-1 . CSASARGGVTEAFF
TRBV24-1 . CATNQGHNEQFF
TRBV5-1 many CASSFWGPAGANVLTF
TRBV5-1 few CASSTRSGRGDEQFF
TRBV7-9 . CASSFGGGQQPQHF